The present T cell receptor (beta chain) was sequenced within a study of T cell responses to AZD1222 COVID-19 vaccine. The CDR3 is 14 amino acids. Germline V gene data show CDR1 as MDHEN and CDR2 as SYDVKM. Trimming at V came to 8 bases and at J to 2 bases, leaving 4 bases not matched to a gene. This table comes from immunoSEQ multiplex PCR, and its TCRdb copy is limited to in-frame clones, with some not included. The sample includes 100,000 to 150,000 clones, roughly 90% of them seen just once. Study-level results: It was only after the peak T cell response that any repertoires were sampled. Across spike, vaccine-associated CD4 TCRs were found, dominant at 160-218 and 743-854.

This clone was found a few times. Its antigen is unknown. This sequence joins TRBV28 and TRBJ2-5; 11 bases align to TRBD2. The specimen comprised peripheral blood, sampled on day 0 of AZD1222 vaccination. The TCR comes from an adult in good health. The CDR3 loop reads CASLGTSGQETQYF. The CDR3 DNA follows: TGTGCCAGCCTAGGGACTAGCGGACAAGAGACCCAGTACTTC.